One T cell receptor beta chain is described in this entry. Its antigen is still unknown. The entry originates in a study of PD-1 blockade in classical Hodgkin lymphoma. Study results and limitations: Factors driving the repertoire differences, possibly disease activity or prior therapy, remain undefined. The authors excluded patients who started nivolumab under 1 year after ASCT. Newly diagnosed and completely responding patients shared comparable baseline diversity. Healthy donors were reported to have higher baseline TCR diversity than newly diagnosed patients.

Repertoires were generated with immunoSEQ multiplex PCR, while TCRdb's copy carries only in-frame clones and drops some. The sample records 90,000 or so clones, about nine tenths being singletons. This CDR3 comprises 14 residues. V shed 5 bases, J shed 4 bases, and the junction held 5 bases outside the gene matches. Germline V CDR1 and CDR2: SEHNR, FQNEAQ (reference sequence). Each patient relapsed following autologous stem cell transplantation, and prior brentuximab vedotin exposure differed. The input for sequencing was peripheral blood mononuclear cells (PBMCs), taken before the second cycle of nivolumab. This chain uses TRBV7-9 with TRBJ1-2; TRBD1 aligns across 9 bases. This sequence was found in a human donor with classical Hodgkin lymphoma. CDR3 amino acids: CASSPRTGAYGYTF. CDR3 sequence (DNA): TGTGCCAGCAGCCCCCGGACAGGGGCCTATGGCTACACCTTC.